The table lists the clone carrying this TCR beta chain with many counts. PBMCs stored at -80 C, numbering 2 million, were the origin of the unsorted libraries. Germline V CDR1 and CDR2: MNHEY, SVGAGI. The CDR3 is made up of 17 amino acids. V dropped 4 bases and J dropped 1; count of bases not matched to a gene: 11. Via MiXCR, TCRdb re-called the 5' RACE reads, giving one row per CDR3 protein. Of about 78,000 distinct CDR3 sequences in the sample, about 5.2% were seen once. These data belong to a study of neurological immune-mediated disorders. This sequence originates from a woman aged 30 to 39 with multiple sclerosis. V usage is TRBV6-5 and J usage is TRBJ1-1; the match to TRBD1 covers 8 bases. Sequences were obtained from PBMCs. CDR3 sequence (DNA): TGTGCCAGCAGTTCTAGAAGGACAGGGATACGGAACACTGAAGCTTTCTTT. Translation gives CASSSRRTGIRNTEAFF.